Below are 32 T cell receptor beta chains sequenced from a single sample in a study of T cell responses to AZD1222 COVID-19 vaccine. Data came from immunoSEQ multiplex PCR; TCRdb stores just in-frame clones and leaves some out. The table records about 67,000 clones, approximately 81% of them present only once. Sequencing was performed on peripheral blood, taken on day 0 of AZD1222 vaccination. All receptors derive from an adult in good health.

V usage is TRBV6-5 and J usage is TRBJ2-2, with D unresolved. The germline V gene encodes CDR1 MNHEY and CDR2 SVGAGI. The V end lost 2 bases, the J end lost 0 bases, and 10 bases lay between the germline ends. The CDR3 is made up of 16 amino acids. For the CDR3, the DNA is TGTGCCAGCAGTTACGGTACTTTCGCGAACACCGGGGAGCTGTTTTTT. This translates into CASSYGTFANTGELFF.

V usage is TRBV6-5 and J usage is TRBJ1-2, with a weak D call TRBD1 (5 bases). Germline-derived CDR1 and CDR2 are MNHEY and SVGAGI. The CDR3 is 13 residues long. Trimming took off 8 bases at V and 6 bases at J, with 16 bases between the two ends. The CDR3 spells CASYPLKGHGYTF. In nucleotides, the CDR3 is TGTGCCAGCTACCCCCTAAAGGGGCATGGCTACACCTTC.

This chain links TRBV5-1 with TRBJ1-1; D is uncertain. CDR3 length equals 14 residues. Deletions cut 0 bases from V and 3 bases from J, with 9 bases between. The germline V gene encodes CDR1 SGHRS and CDR2 YFSETQ. CDR3 residues: CASSLGGVYTEAFF. DNA for the CDR3: TGCGCCAGCAGCTTGGGAGGAGTTTACACTGAAGCTTTCTTT. The variable domain in full, with the rest retrieved from reference TRBV5-1 and TRBJ1-1, is KAGVTQTPRYLIKTRGQQVTLSCSPISGHRSVSWYQQTPGQGLQFLFEYFSETQRNKGNFPGRFSGRQFSNSRSEMNVSTLELGDSALYLCASSLGGVYTEAFFGQGTRLTVV.

J is TRBJ2-1 and V is TRBV29-1; 9 bases map to TRBD1. With 3 bases clipped from V and 4 bases from J, the junction kept 13 bases outside the gene matches. The germline V gene encodes CDR1 SQVTM and CDR2 ANQGSEA. This CDR3 region has 17 residues. CDR3 in DNA: TGCAGCGTTGATGGCACCGGGACAGGGCTTTCGTACAATGAGCAGTTCTTC. Translated: CSVDGTGTGLSYNEQFF.

The genes are TRBV12-3 or TRBV12-4 and TRBJ2-7; TRBD1 matches at 8 bases. Unmatched junction bases numbered 1, after V lost 3 bases and J lost 3 bases. The CDR3 consists of 13 residues. In DNA, the CDR3 is TGTGCCAGCAGTTTGACAGGGGACTACGAGCAGTACTTC. Encoded protein: CASSLTGDYEQYF.

This clone occurred once. V gene TRBV10-3 combines with J gene TRBJ1-5, with D hard to call. V lost 4 bases to trimming and J lost 0 bases, with 1 base between them. CDR1 ENHRY and CDR2 SYGVKD come from the germline V gene. The CDR3 extends over 12 amino acids. The CDR3 protein is CAISASNQPQHF. CDR3 nucleotides: TGTGCCATCAGTGCTAGCAATCAGCCCCAGCATTTT.

The chain uses TRBV6-2 or TRBV6-3 and TRBJ2-7; no firm D call. Trimming took 2 bases from V and 3 from J, leaving 8 bases between them. The germline CDR1 and CDR2 sequences are MNHEY and SVGEGT. This CDR3 comprises 13 residues. CDR3 DNA: TGTGCCAGCAGTTACAATACGGTCTACGAGCAGTACTTC. Its translation: CASSYNTVYEQYF.

J is TRBJ2-7 and V is TRBV27, with a weak D call TRBD2 (5 bases). Trimming stripped 6 bases from V and 3 bases from J, with 18 bases between. The CDR3 extends over 15 amino acids. Germline V gene lookup returns CDR1 MNHEY and CDR2 SMNVEV (reference sequence). The CDR3 sequence: CASRSTETGGYEQYF. As DNA, the CDR3 is TGTGCCAGCAGATCCACCGAAACCGGAGGCTACGAGCAGTACTTC.

This sequence joins TRBV6-2 or TRBV6-3 and TRBJ2-7; 8 nucleotides agree with TRBD2. The CDR3 covers 16 residues. J gave up 0 bases and V 5 bases, and 9 bases lay outside the gene matches. The germline CDR1 and CDR2 sequences are MNHEY and SVGEGT. In nucleotides, the CDR3 is TGTGCCAGCAGTCCATTAAGACTAGCGTCCTCCTACGAGCAGTACTTC. Residues: CASSPLRLASSYEQYF.

The chain is built from TRBV7-3 and TRBJ2-2, with D maybe TRBD1 (6 bases). The CDR3 totals 15 residues. V was shortened by 6 bases and J by 7 bases, with 18 bases between the two germline ends. Germline loops: CDR1 SGHTA, CDR2 FQGTGA. The CDR3: CASRATGPASGELFF. The CDR3 DNA reads TGTGCCAGCAGGGCTACAGGGCCCGCAAGCGGGGAGCTGTTTTTT.

This chain uses TRBV6-1 with TRBJ1-5, with D possibly being TRBD1 (6 bases). Germline assignment: CDR1 MNHNS and CDR2 SASEGT. The CDR3 consists of 15 residues. Trimming removed 2 bases from V and 5 bases from J, with 13 bases in between. The CDR3 DNA is TGTGCCAGCAGTGAAAATGGGGGGCGAGATCAGCCCCAGCATTTT. It is translated as CASSENGGRDQPQHF.

V is TRBV7-8 and J is TRBJ2-3; D unclear. V was shortened by 5 bases and J by 6 bases, with 9 bases between the two germline ends. This CDR3 spans 12 amino acids. In germline, CDR1 is SGHVS, CDR2 FQNEAQ. Here the CDR3 DNA reads TGTGCCAGCAGCCCCCCCAGCGATACGCAGTATTTT. Translating gives CASSPPSDTQYF.

The V and J genes are TRBV4-2 and TRBJ2-7; D could derive from TRBD1 or TRBD2 (6 bases each). V lost 0 bases to trimming and J lost 5 bases, with 17 bases between them. CDR1 is LGHNA, CDR2 YNFKEQ, per germline. This CDR3 has 16 residues. The DNA of the CDR3 is TGTGCCAGCAGCCAAGAGGTCCGGGGGCGGAAGGACGAGCAGTACTTC. This gives the protein CASSQEVRGRKDEQYF.

The rearrangement links TRBV6-6 to TRBJ1-4, with D possibly TRBD1 on 5 matching bases. Germline V lookup: CDR1 MNHNY, CDR2 SVGAGI (reference sequence). The CDR3 is 13 amino acids. V was cut by 6 bases and J by 0 bases, with 5 bases left in between. The DNA of the CDR3 is TGTGCCAGCAGGGGGCCAACTAATGAAAAACTGTTTTTT. Translated, it gives CASRGPTNEKLFF.

The V gene is TRBV15, the J gene TRBJ1-5, with 8 bases matching TRBD1. The CDR3 loop spans 16 amino acids. Unmatched junction bases numbered 7, after V lost 0 bases and J lost 6 bases. Per germline, CDR1 LNHNV and CDR2 YYDKDF (reference sequence). In DNA, the CDR3 is TGTGCCACCAGCAGAGAAGCCACAGGGGGAGTTCAGCCCCAGCATTTT. It yields the protein CATSREATGGVQPQHF.

The genes are TRBV27 and TRBJ2-3; 10 bases are a match to TRBD2. CDR1 and CDR2 (germline): MNHEY, SMNVEV (reference sequence). This CDR3 spans 16 amino acids. V lost 6 bases and J lost 3; bases outside the gene matches: 9. This CDR3 reads CASRPRTSGATDTQYF. CDR3 nucleotides: TGTGCCAGCAGACCCCGGACTAGCGGTGCGACAGATACGCAGTATTTT.

V gene TRBV27 combines with J gene TRBJ1-1; D unresolved. CDR3 length equals 12 residues. Trimming left V 4 bases short and J 11 bases short, with 14 bases between. Per germline, CDR1 MNHEY and CDR2 SMNVEV (reference sequence). In nucleotides, the CDR3 is TGTGCCAGCAGTTCCCCCGGAGTTGGGGCTTTCTTT. Translating it yields CASSSPGVGAFF.

The chain employs TRBV27 and TRBJ1-1, with D perhaps matching TRBD1 (5 bases). The length of the CDR3 is 13 residues. Trimming took off 2 bases at V and 5 bases at J, with 9 bases between the two ends. The germline gives CDR1 MNHEY, CDR2 SMNVEV (reference sequence). The CDR3 DNA reads as TGTGCCAGCAGTTTAGGGGAGGGGACTGAAGCTTTCTTT. It encodes CASSLGEGTEAFF.

This chain uses TRBV6-6 with TRBJ1-2, with D maybe TRBD1 (6 bases). The CDR3 consists of 13 residues. V lost 6 bases and J lost 8, with 16 bases in between. Per the germline V gene, CDR1 is MNHNY and CDR2 is SVGAGI (reference sequence). CDR3 sequence: CASSRDTTDGYTF. The DNA for the CDR3 is TGTGCCAGCAGCCGGGACACCACCGACGGCTACACCTTC.

The V gene is TRBV6-2 or TRBV6-3, the J gene TRBJ2-5; possibly TRBD1 or TRBD2 for D (5 bases each). In germline, CDR1 is MNHEY, CDR2 SVGEGT. V dropped 2 bases and J dropped 7 bases, with 5 bases sitting between them. This CDR3 contains 11 residues. CDR3 region: CASSYGGTQYF. The DNA of the CDR3 is TGTGCCAGCAGTTACGGGGGGACCCAGTACTTC.

V and J are TRBV28 and TRBJ1-5, with TRBD1 matching 7 bases. V lost 8 bases, J lost 4 bases, and 8 bases stayed unmatched. CDR1 MDHEN and CDR2 SYDVKM come from the germline V gene. CDR3 length: 14 amino acids. CDR3: CASETGTINQPQHF. Written as DNA, the CDR3 is TGTGCCAGCGAGACAGGGACAATAAATCAGCCCCAGCATTTT. The full variable domain, its missing parts supplied by reference TRBV28 and TRBJ1-5, is DVKVTQSSRYLVKRTGEKVFLECVQDMDHENMFWYRQDPGLGLRLIYFSYDVKMKEKGDIPEGYSVSREKKERFSLILESASTNQTSMYLCASETGTINQPQHFGDGTRLSIL.

The rearrangement joins TRBV4-1 to TRBJ2-1; D is possibly TRBD1 or TRBD2 (6 bases each). Trimming shortened V by 3 bases and J by 9 bases, and 18 bases separated the two germline ends. CDR1 and CDR2 (germline): MGHRA, YSYEKL. This CDR3 is 15 amino acids long. The CDR3, as DNA: TGCGCCAGCAGCCATCCAAGGGGGGATGCGAGTGAGCAGTTCTTC. Protein: CASSHPRGDASEQFF.

The CDR3 here is CASSHKRRGVTQYF. CDR3 nucleotides: TGCGCCAGCAGCCATAAGCGGCGGGGAGTTACGCAGTATTTT. V gene TRBV4-3 combines with J gene TRBJ2-3; TRBD2 is a possible D gene (6 bases). The CDR3 has 14 residues. V was shortened by 3 bases and J by 8 bases, with 15 bases between the two germline ends. CDR1 is LGHNA and CDR2 is YSLEER in the germline V gene.

This clone was observed a handful of times. Here the CDR3 DNA reads TGTGCCAGCAGTTCCCAGGGGGAAGGATCCTACGAGCAGTACTTC. This sequence encodes CASSSQGEGSYEQYF. V and J are TRBV28 and TRBJ2-7, with TRBD1 identical over 7 bases. After removal of 4 bases from V and 1 base from J, the junction contained 7 bases not matched to a gene. The CDR3 is 15 amino acids. Germline V gene sequence: CDR1 MDHEN, CDR2 SYDVKM.

The chain recombines TRBV7-7 with TRBJ1-5, with 10 positions matching TRBD1. V dropped 7 bases and J dropped 2; count of bases not matched to a gene: 17. CDR3 size: 19 residues. CDR1 and CDR2 (germline): SSHAT, FNYEAQ (reference sequence). The CDR3 region has the DNA TGTGCCAGCACCCAACTAGCCGGGACAGGGGATGGTGGCAATCAGCCCCAGCATTTT. This gives the protein CASTQLAGTGDGGNQPQHF. Supplemented by reference TRBV7-7 and TRBJ1-5, the full variable domain reads GAGVSQSPRYKVTKRGQDVTLRCDPISSHATLYWYQQALGQGPEFLTYFNYEAQPDKSGLPSDRFSAERPEGSISTLTIQRTEQRDSAMYRCASTQLAGTGDGGNQPQHFGDGTRLSIL.

This clone was detected only once. The CDR3 here is CASSVSATAKNEKLFF. As DNA, the CDR3 is TGTGCCAGCAGTGTTAGTGCGACAGCTAAAAATGAAAAACTGTTTTTT. This rearrangement joins TRBV25-1 to TRBJ1-4, with D maybe TRBD1 (5 bases). With 4 bases removed from V and 5 bases from J, the gap between germline ends came to 17 bases. This CDR3 has 16 residues. Germline V gene data show CDR1 as MGHDK and CDR2 as SYGVNS.

The J gene is TRBJ2-1, the V gene TRBV29-1; D is undetermined. The CDR3 extends over 10 amino acids. Trimming removed 4 bases at V and 10 bases at J, with 8 bases between. Germline assignment: CDR1 SQVTM and CDR2 ANQGSEA. The CDR3: CSVGAQEQFF. In DNA form, the CDR3 reads TGCAGCGTTGGGGCCCAGGAGCAGTTCTTC.

This clone was seen only once. J is TRBJ1-4 and V is TRBV6-6, with 8 bases aligning to TRBD1. Germline V gene sequence: CDR1 MNHNY, CDR2 SVGAGI (reference sequence). V lost 5 bases to trimming and J lost 11 bases; unmatched junction nucleotides: 19. The CDR3 consists of 17 residues. The CDR3 DNA reads TGTGCCAGCAGTCGGGACAGGACAAGCACAGGCCTCGGGAAACTGTTTTTT. This encodes CASSRDRTSTGLGKLFF.

This chain joins TRBV30 and TRBJ1-4, with D possibly being TRBD1 (5 bases). In germline, CDR1 is GTSNPN, CDR2 SVGIG (reference sequence). V was cut by 5 bases and J by 7 bases, with 11 bases left in between. There are 12 residues in the CDR3. CDR3 nucleotides: TGTGCCTGGGAGGGGCGGGGTGAAAAACTGTTTTTT. Translated, it gives CAWEGRGEKLFF.

This clone came up once. J is TRBJ1-1 and V is TRBV7-9; 7 positions agree with TRBD1. Trimming took 4 bases from V and 8 from J; bases not matched to a gene: 7. Per the germline V gene, CDR1 is SEHNR and CDR2 is FQNEAQ (reference sequence). The CDR3 is 13 amino acids. CDR3 DNA sequence: TGTGCCAGCAGCTCACTAGGGGACAGCGAAGCTTTCTTT. This sequence encodes CASSSLGDSEAFF.

This sequence joins TRBV28 and TRBJ2-7, with D hard to call. The CDR3 is 9 amino acids. Germline loops: CDR1 MDHEN, CDR2 SYDVKM. Trimming removed 8 bases from V and 4 bases from J, with 3 bases in between. CDR3 sequence reads: CASGYEQYF. The CDR3 nucleotides are TGTGCCAGCGGATACGAGCAGTACTTC.

V gene TRBV7-8 combines with J gene TRBJ1-5; D unclear. CDR3 length: 15 amino acids. The ends were cut back, 1 base at V and 3 bases at J, with 10 bases in the middle. CDR1 is SGHVS and CDR2 is FQNEAQ in the germline V gene. The CDR3 sequence is CASSLVRVSNQPQHF. DNA of the CDR3: TGTGCCAGCAGCTTAGTAAGAGTTTCCAATCAGCCCCAGCATTTT.